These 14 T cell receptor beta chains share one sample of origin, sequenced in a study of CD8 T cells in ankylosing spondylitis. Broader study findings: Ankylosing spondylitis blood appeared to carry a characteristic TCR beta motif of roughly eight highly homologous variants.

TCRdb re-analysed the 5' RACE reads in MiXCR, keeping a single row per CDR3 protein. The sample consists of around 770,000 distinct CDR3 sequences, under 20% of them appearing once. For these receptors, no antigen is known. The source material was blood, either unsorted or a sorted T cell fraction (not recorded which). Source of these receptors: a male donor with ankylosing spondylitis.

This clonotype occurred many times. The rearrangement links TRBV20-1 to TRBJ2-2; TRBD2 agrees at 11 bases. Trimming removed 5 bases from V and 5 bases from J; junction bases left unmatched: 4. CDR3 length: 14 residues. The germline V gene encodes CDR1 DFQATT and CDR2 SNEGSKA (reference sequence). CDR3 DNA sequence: TGCAGTGCTGAGCGACTAGCGGGGACCGGGGAGCTGTTTTTT. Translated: CSAERLAGTGELFF.

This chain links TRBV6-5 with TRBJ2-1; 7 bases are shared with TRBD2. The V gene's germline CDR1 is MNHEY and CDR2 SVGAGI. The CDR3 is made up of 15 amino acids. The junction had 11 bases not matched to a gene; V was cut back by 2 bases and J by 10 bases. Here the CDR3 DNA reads TGTGCCAGCAGTTACATGTTAGCGGGTCACTTCGAGCAGTTCTTC. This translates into CASSYMLAGHFEQFF.

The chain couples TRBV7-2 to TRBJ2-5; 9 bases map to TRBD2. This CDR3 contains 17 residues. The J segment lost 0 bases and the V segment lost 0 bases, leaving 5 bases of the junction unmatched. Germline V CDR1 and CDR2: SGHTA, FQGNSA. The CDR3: CASSLASIAGDQETQYF. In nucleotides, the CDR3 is TGTGCCAGCAGCTTAGCGTCGATAGCGGGGGACCAAGAGACCCAGTACTTC.

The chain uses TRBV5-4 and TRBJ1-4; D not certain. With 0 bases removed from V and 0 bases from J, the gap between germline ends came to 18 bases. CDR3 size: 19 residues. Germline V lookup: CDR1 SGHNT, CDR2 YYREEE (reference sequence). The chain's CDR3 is CASSLAGRWAPATNEKLFF. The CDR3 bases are TGTGCCAGCAGCTTGGCTGGCCGGTGGGCTCCCGCAACTAATGAAAAACTGTTTTTT.

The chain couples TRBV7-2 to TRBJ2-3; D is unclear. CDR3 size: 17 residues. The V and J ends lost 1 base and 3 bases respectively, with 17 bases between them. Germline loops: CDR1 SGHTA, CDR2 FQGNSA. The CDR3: CASSLVGLLGRTDTQYF. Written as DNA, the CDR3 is TGTGCCAGCAGCTTAGTTGGTCTTCTAGGGCGTACAGATACGCAGTATTTT. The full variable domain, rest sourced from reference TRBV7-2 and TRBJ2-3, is GAGVSQSPSNKVTEKGKDVELRCDPISGHTALYWYRQSLGQGLEFLIYFQGNSAPDKSGLPSDRFSAERTGGSVSTLTIQRTQQEDSAVYLCASSLVGLLGRTDTQYFGPGTRLTVL.

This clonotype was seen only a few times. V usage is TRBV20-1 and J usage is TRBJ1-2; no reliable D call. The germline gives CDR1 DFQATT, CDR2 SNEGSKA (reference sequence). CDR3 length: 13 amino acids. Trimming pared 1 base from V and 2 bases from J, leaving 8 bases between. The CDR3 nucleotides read TGCAGTGCTAGAGCTGAAGCAAACTATGGCTACACCTTC. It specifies CSARAEANYGYTF.

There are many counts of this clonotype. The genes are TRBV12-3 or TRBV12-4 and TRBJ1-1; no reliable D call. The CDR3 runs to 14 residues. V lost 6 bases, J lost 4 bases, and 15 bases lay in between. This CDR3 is CASSPPGRSTEAFF. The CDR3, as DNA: TGTGCCAGCAGCCCCCCGGGGAGATCCACTGAAGCTTTCTTT.

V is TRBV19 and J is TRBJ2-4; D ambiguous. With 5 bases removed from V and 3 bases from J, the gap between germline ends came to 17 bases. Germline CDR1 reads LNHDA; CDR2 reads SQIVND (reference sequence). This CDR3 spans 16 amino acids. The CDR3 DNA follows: TGTGCCAGTAGTTATAGAGATGCCGGAATCAAAAACATTCAGTACTTC. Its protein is CASSYRDAGIKNIQYF.

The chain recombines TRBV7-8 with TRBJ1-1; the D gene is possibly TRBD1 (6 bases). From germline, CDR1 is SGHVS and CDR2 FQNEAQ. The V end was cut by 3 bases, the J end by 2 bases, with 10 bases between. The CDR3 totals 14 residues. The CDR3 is CASSFWTDNTEAFF. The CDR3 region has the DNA TGTGCCAGCAGCTTTTGGACAGACAACACTGAAGCTTTCTTT.

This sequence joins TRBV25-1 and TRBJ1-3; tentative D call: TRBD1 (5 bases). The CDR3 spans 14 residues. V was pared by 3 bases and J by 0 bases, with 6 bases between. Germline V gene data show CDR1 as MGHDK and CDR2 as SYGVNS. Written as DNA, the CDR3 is TGTGCCAGCAGTGAGGACAACTCTGGAAACACCATATATTTT. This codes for CASSEDNSGNTIYF.

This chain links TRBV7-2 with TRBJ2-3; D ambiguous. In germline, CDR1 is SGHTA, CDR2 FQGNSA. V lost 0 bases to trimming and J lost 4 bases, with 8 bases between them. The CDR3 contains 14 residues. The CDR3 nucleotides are TGTGCCAGCAGCTTAGCTTCGCAGGCAGATACGCAGTATTTT. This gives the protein CASSLASQADTQYF.

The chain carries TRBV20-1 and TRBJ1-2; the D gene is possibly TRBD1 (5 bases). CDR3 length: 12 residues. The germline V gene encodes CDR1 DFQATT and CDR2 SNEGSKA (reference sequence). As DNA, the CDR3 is TGCAGCCCACCCGGGGGACCCTATGGCTACACCTTC. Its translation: CSPPGGPYGYTF.

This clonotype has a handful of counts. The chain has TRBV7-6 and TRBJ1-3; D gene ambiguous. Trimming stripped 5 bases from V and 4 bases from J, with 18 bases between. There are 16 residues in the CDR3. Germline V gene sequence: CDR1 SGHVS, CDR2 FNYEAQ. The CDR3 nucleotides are TGTGCCAGCAGCACACGACCTGGAGGGCCGGGAAACACCATATATTTT. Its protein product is CASSTRPGGPGNTIYF.

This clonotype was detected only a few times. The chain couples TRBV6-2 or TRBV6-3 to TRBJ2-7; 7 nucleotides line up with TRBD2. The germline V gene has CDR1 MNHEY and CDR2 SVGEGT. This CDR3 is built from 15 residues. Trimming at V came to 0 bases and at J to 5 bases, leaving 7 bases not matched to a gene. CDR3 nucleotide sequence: TGTGCCAGCAGTTACTCTCCGGGAGGAGAGAACGAGCAGTACTTC. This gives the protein CASSYSPGGENEQYF.